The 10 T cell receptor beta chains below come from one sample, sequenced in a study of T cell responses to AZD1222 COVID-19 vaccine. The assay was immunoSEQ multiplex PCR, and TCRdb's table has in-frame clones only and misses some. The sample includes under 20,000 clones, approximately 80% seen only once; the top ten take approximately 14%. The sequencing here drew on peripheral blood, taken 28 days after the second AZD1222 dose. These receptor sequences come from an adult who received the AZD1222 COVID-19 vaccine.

The CDR3 region has the DNA TGCGCCAGCAGTGAACGGCGGGGCTTAGCTTTCTTT. Translation: CASSERRGLAFF. The V gene is TRBV10-2, the J gene TRBJ1-1; D is possibly TRBD1 (5 bases). CDR1 and CDR2 from the germline V gene are WSHSY and SAAADI. This CDR3 is 12 amino acids long. V was clipped by 3 bases and J by 10 bases, with 12 bases between them.

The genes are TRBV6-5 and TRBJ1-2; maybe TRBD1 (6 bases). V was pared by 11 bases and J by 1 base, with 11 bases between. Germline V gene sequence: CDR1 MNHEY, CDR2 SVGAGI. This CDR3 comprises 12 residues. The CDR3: CAADSINYGYTF. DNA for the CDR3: TGTGCCGCGGACAGTATTAACTATGGCTACACCTTC.

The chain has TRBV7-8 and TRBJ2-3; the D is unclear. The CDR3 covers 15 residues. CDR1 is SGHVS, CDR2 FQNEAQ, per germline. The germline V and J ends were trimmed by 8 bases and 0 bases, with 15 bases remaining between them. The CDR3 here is CASRPTFLSTDTQYF. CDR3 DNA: TGTGCCAGCCGACCGACCTTCCTTAGCACAGATACGCAGTATTTT.

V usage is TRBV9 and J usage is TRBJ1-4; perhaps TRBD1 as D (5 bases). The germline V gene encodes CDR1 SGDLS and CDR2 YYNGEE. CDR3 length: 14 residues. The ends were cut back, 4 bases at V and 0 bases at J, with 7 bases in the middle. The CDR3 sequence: CASSLTATNEKLFF. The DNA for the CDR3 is TGTGCCAGCAGCTTGACAGCAACTAATGAAAAACTGTTTTTT.

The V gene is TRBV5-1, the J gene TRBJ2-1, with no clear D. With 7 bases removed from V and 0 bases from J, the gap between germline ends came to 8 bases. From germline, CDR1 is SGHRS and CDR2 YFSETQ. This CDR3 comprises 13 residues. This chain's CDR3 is CASAFISYNEQFF. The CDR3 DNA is TGCGCCAGCGCGTTTATCTCCTACAATGAGCAGTTCTTC.

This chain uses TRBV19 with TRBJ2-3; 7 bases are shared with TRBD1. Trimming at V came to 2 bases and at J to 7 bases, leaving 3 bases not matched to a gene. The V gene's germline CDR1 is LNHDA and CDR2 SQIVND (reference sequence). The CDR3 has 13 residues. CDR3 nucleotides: TGTGCCAGTAGTATACGACAGGGCAATACGCAGTATTTT. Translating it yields CASSIRQGNTQYF.

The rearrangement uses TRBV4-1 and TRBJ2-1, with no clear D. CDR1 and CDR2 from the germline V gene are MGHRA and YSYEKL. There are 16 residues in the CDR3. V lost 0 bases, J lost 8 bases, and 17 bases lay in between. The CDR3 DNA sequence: TGCGCCAGCAGCCAAGATGGGCAGAACCTCTTGGATGAGCAGTTCTTC. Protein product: CASSQDGQNLLDEQFF.

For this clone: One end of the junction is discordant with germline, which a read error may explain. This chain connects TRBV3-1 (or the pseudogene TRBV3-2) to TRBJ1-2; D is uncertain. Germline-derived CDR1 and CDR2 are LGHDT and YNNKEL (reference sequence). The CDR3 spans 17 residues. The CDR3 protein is CASSQDSKTTSNDGYTF. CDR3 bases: TGTGCCAGCAGCCAAGACTCTAAGACCACCAGTAACGATGGCTACACCTTC.

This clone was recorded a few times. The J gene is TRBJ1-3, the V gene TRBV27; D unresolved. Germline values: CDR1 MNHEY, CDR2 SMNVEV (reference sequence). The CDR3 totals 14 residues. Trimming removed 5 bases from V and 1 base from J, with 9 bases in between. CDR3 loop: CASSPLGSGNTIYF. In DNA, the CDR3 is TGTGCCAGCAGTCCCCTAGGTTCTGGAAACACCATATATTTT.

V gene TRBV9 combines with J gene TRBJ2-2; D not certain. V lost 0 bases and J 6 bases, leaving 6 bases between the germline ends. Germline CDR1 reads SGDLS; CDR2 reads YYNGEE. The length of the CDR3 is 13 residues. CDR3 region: CASSVASAGELFF. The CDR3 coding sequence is TGTGCCAGCAGCGTAGCTTCCGCCGGGGAGCTGTTTTTT.